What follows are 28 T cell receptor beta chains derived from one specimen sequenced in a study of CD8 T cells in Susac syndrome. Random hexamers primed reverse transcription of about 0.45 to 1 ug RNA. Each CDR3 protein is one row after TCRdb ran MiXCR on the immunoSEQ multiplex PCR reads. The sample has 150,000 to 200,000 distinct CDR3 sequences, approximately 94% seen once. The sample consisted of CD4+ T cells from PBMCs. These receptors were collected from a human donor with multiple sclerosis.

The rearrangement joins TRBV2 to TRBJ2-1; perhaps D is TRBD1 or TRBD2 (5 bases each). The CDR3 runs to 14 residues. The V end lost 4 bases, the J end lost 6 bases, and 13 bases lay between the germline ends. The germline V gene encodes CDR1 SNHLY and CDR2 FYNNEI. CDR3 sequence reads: CASSAQGPLNEQFF. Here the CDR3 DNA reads TGTGCCAGCAGTGCGCAGGGACCCCTCAATGAGCAGTTCTTC.

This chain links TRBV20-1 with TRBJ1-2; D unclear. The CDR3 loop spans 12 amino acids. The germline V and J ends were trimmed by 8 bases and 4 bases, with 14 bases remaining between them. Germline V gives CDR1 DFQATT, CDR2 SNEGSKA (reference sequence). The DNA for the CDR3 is TGCAGTCCTAACCCTACTTCCTATGGCTACACCTTC. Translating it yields CSPNPTSYGYTF.

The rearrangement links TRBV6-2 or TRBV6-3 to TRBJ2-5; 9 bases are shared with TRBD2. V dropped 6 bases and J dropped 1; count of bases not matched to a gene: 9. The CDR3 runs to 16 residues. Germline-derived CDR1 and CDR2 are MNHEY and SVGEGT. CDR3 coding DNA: TGTGCCAGCAGCTTAGCGGGGGCCGGTCCCCAAGAGACCCAGTACTTC. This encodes CASSLAGAGPQETQYF.

The CDR3 sequence is CASSSNQETQYF. Written as DNA, the CDR3 is TGTGCCAGCTCCAGCAACCAAGAGACCCAGTACTTC. The gene calls are TRBV18 and TRBJ2-5; D unresolved. The CDR3 length is 12 residues. V dropped 6 bases and J dropped 0 bases, with 5 bases sitting between them. CDR1 is KGHSH, CDR2 LQKENI, per germline.

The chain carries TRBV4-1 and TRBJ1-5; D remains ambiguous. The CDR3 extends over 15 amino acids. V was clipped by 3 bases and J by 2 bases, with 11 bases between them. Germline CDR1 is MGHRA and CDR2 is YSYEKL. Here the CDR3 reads CASSQLGLGNQPQHF. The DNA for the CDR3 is TGCGCCAGCAGCCAGTTAGGGTTGGGCAATCAGCCCCAGCATTTT.

The CDR3 DNA sequence: TGCAGCGTTCCACGAGCATACAATGAGCAGTTCTTC. Its protein is CSVPRAYNEQFF. The genes are TRBV29-1 and TRBJ2-1; unclear D gene. Trimming removed 5 bases at V and 4 bases at J, with 9 bases between. Germline loops: CDR1 SQVTM, CDR2 ANQGSEA. This CDR3 is 12 amino acids long.

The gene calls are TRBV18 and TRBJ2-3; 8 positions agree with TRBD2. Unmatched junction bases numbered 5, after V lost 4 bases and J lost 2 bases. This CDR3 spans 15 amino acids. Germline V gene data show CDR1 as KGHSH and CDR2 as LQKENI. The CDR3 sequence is CASSLERGITDTQYF. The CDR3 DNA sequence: TGTGCCAGCTCACTAGAGCGGGGGATCACAGATACGCAGTATTTT.

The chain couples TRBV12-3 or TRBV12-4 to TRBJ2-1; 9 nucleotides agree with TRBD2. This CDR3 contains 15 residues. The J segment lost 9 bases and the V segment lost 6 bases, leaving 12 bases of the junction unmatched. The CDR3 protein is CASSSGTSFLTEQFF. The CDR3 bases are TGTGCCAGCAGCTCCGGGACTAGCTTTCTAACTGAGCAGTTCTTC.

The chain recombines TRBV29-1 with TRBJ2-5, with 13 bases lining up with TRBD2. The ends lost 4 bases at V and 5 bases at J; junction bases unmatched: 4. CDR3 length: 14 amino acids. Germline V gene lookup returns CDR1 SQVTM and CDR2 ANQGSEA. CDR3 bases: TGCAGCGTTGGGGGACTAGCGGGAAGGGAGACCCAGTACTTC. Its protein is CSVGGLAGRETQYF.

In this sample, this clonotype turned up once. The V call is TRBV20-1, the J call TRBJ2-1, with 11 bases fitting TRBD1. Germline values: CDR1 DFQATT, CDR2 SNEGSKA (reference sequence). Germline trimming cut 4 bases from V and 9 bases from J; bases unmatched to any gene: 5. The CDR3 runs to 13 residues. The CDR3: CSATRDRGFEQFF. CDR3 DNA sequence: TGCAGTGCTACTCGGGACAGGGGGTTTGAGCAGTTCTTC.

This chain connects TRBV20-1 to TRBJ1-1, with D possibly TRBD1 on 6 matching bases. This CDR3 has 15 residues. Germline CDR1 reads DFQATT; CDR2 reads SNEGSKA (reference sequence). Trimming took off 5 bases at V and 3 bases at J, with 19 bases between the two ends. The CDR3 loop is CSASQTGRRDTEAFF. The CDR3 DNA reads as TGCAGTGCTTCACAAACAGGGCGGAGGGACACTGAAGCTTTCTTT.

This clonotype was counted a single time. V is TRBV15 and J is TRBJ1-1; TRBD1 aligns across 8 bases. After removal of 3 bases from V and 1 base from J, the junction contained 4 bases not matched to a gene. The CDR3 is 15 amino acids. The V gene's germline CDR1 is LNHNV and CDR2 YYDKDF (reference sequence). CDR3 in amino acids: CATSRRDRRNTEAFF. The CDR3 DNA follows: TGTGCCACCAGCAGGAGGGACAGGCGGAACACTGAAGCTTTCTTT.

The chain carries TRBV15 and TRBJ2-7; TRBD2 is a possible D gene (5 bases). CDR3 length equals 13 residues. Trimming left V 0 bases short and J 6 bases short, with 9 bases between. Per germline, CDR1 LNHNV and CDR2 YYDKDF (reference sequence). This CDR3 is CATSRDRRSEQYF. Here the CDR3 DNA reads TGTGCCACCAGCAGAGATCGGAGGTCCGAGCAGTACTTC.

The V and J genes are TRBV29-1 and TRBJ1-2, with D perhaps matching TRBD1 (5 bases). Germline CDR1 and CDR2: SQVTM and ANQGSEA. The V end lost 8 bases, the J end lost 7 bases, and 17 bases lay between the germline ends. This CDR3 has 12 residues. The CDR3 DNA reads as TGCAGCTGTGGAGGGACTGGGCTTGGCTACACCTTC. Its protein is CSCGGTGLGYTF.

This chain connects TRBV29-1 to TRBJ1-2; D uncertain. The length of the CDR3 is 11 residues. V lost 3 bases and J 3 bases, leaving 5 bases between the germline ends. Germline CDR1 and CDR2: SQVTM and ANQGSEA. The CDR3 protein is CSVDPDYGYTF. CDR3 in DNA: TGCAGCGTTGACCCAGACTATGGCTACACCTTC.

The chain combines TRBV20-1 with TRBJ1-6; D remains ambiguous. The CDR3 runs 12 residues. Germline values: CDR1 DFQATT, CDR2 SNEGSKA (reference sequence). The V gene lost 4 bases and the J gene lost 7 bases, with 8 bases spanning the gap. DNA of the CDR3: TGCAGTGCTACCAGGCGCAATTCACCCCTCCACTTT. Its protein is CSATRRNSPLHF.

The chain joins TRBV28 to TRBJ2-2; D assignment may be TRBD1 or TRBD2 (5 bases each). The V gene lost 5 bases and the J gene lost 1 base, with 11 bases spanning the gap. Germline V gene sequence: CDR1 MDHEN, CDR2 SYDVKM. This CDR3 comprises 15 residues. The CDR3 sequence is CASSLSGGNTGELFF. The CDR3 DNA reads TGTGCCAGCAGTCTCAGTGGGGGGAACACCGGGGAGCTGTTTTTT. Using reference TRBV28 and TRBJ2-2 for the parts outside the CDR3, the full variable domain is DVKVTQSSRYLVKRTGEKVFLECVQDMDHENMFWYRQDPGLGLRLIYFSYDVKMKEKGDIPEGYSVSREKKERFSLILESASTNQTSMYLCASSLSGGNTGELFFGEGSRLTVL.

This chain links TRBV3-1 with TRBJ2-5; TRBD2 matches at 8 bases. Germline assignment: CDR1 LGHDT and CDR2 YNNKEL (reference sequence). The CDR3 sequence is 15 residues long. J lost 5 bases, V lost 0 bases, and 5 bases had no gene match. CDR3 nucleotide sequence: TGTGCCAGCAGCCAAGACGGGGGGGCTCGTGAGACCCAGTACTTC. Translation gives CASSQDGGARETQYF.

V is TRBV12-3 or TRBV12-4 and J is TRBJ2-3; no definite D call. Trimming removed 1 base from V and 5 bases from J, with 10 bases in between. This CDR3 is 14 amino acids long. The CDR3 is CASSLGLSGDTQYF. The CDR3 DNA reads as TGTGCCAGCAGTTTAGGGCTTTCTGGAGATACGCAGTATTTT.

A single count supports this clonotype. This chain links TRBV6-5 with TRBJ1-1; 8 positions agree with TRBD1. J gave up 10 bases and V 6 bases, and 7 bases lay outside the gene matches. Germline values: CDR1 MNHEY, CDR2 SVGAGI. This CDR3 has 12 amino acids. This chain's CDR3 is CASRIPQGAAFF. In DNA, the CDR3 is TGTGCCAGCAGGATTCCTCAGGGGGCAGCTTTCTTT.

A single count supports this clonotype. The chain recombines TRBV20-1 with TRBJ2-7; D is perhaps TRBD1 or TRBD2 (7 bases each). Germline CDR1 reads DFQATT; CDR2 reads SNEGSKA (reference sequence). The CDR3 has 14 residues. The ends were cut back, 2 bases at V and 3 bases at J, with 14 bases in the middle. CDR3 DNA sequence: TGCAGTGCTAGACCCAGGGGGGGTTTCTACGAGCAGTACTTC. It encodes CSARPRGGFYEQYF.

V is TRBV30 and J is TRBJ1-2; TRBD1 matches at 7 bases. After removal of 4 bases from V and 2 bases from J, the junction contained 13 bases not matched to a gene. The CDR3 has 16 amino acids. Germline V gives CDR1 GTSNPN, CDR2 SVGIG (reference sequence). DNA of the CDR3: TGTGCCTGGAACTATAAGGGGGCAGGGCAGAACTATGGCTACACCTTC. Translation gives CAWNYKGAGQNYGYTF.

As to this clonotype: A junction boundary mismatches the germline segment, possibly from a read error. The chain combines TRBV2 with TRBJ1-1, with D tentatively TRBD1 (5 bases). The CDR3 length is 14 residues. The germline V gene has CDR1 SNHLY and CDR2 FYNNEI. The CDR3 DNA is TGTGCCAGCAGTGGGGGGTTCGGGTTAACTGAGGCTTTCTTT. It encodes CASSGGFGLTEAFF. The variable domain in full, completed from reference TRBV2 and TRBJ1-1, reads EPEVTQTPSHQVTQMGQEVILRCVPISNHLYFYWYRQILGQKVEFLVSFYNNEISEKSEIFDDQFSVERPDGSNFTLKIRSTKLEDSAMYFCASSGGFGLTEAFFGQGTRLTVV.

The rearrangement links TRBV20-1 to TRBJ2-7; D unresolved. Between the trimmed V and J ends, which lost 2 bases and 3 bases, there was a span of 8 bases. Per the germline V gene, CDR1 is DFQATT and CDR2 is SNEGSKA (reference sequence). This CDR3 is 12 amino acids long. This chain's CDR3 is CSARYDNYEQYF. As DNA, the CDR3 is TGCAGTGCTAGATACGACAACTACGAGCAGTACTTC.

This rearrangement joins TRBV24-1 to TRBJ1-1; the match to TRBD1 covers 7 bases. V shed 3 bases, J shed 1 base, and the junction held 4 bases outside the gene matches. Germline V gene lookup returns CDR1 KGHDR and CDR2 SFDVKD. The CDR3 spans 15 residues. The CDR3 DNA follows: TGTGCCACCAGTGATCCGCGGACAGGGAACACTGAAGCTTTCTTT. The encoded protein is CATSDPRTGNTEAFF.

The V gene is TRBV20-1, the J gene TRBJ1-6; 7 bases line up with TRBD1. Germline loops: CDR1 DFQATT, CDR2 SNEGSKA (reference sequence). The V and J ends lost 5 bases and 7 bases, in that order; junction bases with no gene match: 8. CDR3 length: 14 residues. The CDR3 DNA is TGCAGTGCTCATGTCAGGGGGAGAAATTCACCCCTCCACTTT. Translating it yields CSAHVRGRNSPLHF.

CDR3 in DNA: TGCAGCGTTAGCGGGGGGGCCGATTTCGACGAGCAGTACTTC. This gives the protein CSVSGGADFDEQYF. This chain connects TRBV29-1 to TRBJ2-7, with 10 bases matching TRBD2. Trimming cost V 5 bases and J 5 bases; bases outside gene matches: 9. The CDR3 loop spans 14 amino acids. CDR1 SQVTM and CDR2 ANQGSEA come from the germline V gene.

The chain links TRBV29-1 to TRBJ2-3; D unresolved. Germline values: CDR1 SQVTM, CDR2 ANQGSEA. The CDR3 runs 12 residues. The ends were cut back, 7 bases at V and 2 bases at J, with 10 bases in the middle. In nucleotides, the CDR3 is TGCAGCGGCCGACGAGCCACAGATACGCAGTATTTT. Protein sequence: CSGRRATDTQYF.